A selection of T cell receptor beta chains follows, all from one sample in a study of cytomegalovirus exposure and HLA in healthy donors. Assay: immunoSEQ multiplex PCR; the TCRdb copy retains only in-frame clones and omits some. The sample comprises approximately 86,000 clones, roughly 85% of which are singletons, and about 7.7% rests with the top ten. Material: PBMCs. All receptors come from a middle-aged man in good health and CMV-seropositive. Each CDR3 is given with its conserved first and last residue. Each record gives: J gene, V gene, clone size, D gene, CDR3 protein, CDR3 DNA. The D gene is left open where the match is weak. Clone sizes are given selectively: once, few, many, or a class where the clone is expanded.

j_gene: TRBJ2-1; v_gene: TRBV5-5; abundance: .; d_gene: .; CDR3aa: CASDVQGTHKNNEQFF; CDR3nt: TGTGCCAGCGATGTGCAGGGTACCCACAAGAACAATGAGCAGTTCTTC
j_gene: TRBJ2-5; v_gene: TRBV9; abundance: .; d_gene: .; CDR3aa: CASSTGAIVKETQYF; CDR3nt: TGTGCCAGCAGCACCGGAGCGATCGTGAAAGAGACCCAGTACTTC
j_gene: TRBJ2-7; v_gene: TRBV7-9; abundance: .; d_gene: TRBD2; CDR3aa: CASSSDGLAGKWYF; CDR3nt: TGTGCCAGCAGCTCCGACGGACTAGCGGGGAAATGGTACTTC
j_gene: TRBJ2-4; v_gene: TRBV27; abundance: .; d_gene: .; CDR3aa: CASSLQAQNIQYF; CDR3nt: TGTGCCAGCAGTTTACAGGCTCAAAACATTCAGTACTTC
j_gene: TRBJ2-5; v_gene: TRBV25-1; abundance: .; d_gene: TRBD2; CDR3aa: CASSDGGQETQYF; CDR3nt: TGTGCCAGCAGTGACGGGGGGCAAGAGACCCAGTACTTC
j_gene: TRBJ2-2; v_gene: TRBV2; abundance: .; d_gene: .; CDR3aa: CASSGLGGAGELFF; CDR3nt: TGTGCCAGCAGTGGGCTAGGAGGGGCCGGGGAGCTGTTTTTT
j_gene: TRBJ2-1; v_gene: TRBV5-1; abundance: .; d_gene: TRBD2; CDR3aa: CASSLGLAGAKDEQFF; CDR3nt: TGCGCCAGCAGCCTGGGGCTGGCGGGAGCTAAGGATGAGCAGTTCTTC
j_gene: TRBJ2-3; v_gene: TRBV7-3; abundance: once; d_gene: .; CDR3aa: CASSFTRETDTQYF; CDR3nt: TGTGCCAGCAGCTTTACCAGGGAAACAGATACGCAGTATTTT
j_gene: TRBJ2-7; v_gene: TRBV7-9; abundance: once; d_gene: TRBD1; CDR3aa: CASSEQGGHPPYEQYF; CDR3nt: TGTGCCAGCAGCGAACAGGGGGGACACCCACCCTACGAGCAGTACTTC
j_gene: TRBJ1-6; v_gene: TRBV6-5; abundance: .; d_gene: .; CDR3aa: CASWTANNSPLHF; CDR3nt: TGTGCCAGTTGGACAGCCAATAATTCACCCCTCCACTTT